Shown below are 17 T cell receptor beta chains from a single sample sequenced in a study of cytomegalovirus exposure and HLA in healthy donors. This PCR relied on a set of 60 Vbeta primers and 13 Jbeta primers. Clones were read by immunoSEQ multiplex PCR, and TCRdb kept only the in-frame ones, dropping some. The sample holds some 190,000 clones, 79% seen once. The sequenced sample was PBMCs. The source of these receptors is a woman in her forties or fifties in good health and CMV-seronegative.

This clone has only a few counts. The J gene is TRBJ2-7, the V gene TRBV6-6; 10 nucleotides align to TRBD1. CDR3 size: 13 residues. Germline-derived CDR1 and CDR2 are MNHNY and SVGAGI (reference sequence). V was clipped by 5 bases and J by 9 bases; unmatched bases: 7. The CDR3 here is CASSDRGRLGQYF. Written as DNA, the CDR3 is TGTGCCAGCAGTGACAGGGGGCGCTTGGGGCAGTACTTC.

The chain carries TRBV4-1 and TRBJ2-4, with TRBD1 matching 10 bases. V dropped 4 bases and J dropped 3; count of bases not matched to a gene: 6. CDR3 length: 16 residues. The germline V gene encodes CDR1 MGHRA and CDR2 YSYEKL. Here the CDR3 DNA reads TGCGCCAGCAGCCTACGGACAGGGGGTTTCAAAAACATTCAGTACTTC. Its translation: CASSLRTGGFKNIQYF.

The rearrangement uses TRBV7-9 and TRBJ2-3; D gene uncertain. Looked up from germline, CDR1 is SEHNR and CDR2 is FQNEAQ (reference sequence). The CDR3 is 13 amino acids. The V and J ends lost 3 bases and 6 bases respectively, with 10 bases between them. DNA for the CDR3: TGTGCCAGCAGCTTCGGGTCCGCGGATACGCAGTATTTT. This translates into CASSFGSADTQYF. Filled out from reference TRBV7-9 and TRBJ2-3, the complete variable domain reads DTGVSQNPRHKITKRGQNVTFRCDPISEHNRLYWYRQTLGQGPEFLTYFQNEAQLEKSRLLSDRFSAERPKGSFSTLEIQRTEQGDSAMYLCASSFGSADTQYFGPGTRLTVL.

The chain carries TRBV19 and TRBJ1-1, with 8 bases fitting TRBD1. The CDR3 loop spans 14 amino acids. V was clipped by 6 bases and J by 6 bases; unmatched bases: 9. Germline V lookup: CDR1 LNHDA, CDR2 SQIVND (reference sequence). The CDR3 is CASSRIQGVPEAFF. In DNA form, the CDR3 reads TGTGCCAGTAGCCGAATACAGGGGGTCCCTGAAGCTTTCTTT. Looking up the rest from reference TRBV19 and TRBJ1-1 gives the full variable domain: DGGITQSPKYLFRKEGQNVTLSCEQNLNHDAMYWYRQDPGQGLRLIYYSQIVNDFQKGDIAEGYSVSREKKESFPLTVTSAQKNPTAFYLCASSRIQGVPEAFFGQGTRLTVV.

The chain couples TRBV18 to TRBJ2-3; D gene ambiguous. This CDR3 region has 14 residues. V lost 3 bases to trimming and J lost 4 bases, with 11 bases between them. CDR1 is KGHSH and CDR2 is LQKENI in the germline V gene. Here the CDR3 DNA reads TGTGCCAGCTCACCGGGTTTTGGGCCAGATACGCAGTATTTT. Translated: CASSPGFGPDTQYF.

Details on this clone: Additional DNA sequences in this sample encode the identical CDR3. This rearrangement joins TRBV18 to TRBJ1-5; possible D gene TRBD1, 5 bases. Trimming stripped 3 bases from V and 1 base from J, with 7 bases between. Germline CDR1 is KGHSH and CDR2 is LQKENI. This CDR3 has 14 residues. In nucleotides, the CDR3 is TGTGCCAGCTCACCGCAGGGAAGCAATCAGCCCCAGCATTTT. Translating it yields CASSPQGSNQPQHF.

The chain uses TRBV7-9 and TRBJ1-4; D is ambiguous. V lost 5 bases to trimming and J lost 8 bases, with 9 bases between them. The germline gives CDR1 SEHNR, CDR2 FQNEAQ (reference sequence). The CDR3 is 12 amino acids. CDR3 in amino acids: CASSIGLEKLFF. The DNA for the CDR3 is TGTGCCAGCAGCATTGGCCTGGAAAAACTGTTTTTT.

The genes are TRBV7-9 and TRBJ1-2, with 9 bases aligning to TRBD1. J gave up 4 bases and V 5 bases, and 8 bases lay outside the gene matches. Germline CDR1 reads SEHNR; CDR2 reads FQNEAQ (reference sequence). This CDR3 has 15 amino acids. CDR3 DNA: TGTGCCAGCAGCCCGTGGGGGACAGGGTTCTATGGCTACACCTTC. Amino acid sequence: CASSPWGTGFYGYTF.

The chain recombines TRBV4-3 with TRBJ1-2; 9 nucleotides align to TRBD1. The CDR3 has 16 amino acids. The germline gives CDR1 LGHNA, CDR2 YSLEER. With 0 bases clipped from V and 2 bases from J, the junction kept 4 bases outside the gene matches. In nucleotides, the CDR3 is TGCGCCAGCAGCCAAGATCTCGGACAGGGGAACTATGGCTACACCTTC. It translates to CASSQDLGQGNYGYTF.

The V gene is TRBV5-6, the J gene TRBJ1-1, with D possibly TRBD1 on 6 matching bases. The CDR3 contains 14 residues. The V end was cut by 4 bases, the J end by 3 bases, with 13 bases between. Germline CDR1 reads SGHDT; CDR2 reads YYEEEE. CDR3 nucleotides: TGTGCCAGCAGCCCCACAGGGTATGACACTGAAGCTTTCTTT. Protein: CASSPTGYDTEAFF.

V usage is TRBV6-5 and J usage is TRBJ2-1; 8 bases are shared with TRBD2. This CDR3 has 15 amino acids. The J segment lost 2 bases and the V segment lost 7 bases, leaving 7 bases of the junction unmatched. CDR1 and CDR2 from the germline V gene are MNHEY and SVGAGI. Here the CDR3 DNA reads TGTGCCAGCACTAACTACGGGGGGGCCTACAATGAGCAGTTCTTC. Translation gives CASTNYGGAYNEQFF.

The DNA for the CDR3 is TGTGCCAGTAGGACAGGGGAGACCGGGGAGCTGTTTTTT. Its translation is CASRTGETGELFF. The chain combines TRBV19 with TRBJ2-2; 8 nucleotides match TRBD1. The CDR3 sequence is 13 residues long. The germline gives CDR1 LNHDA, CDR2 SQIVND (reference sequence). Trimming at V came to 6 bases and at J to 5 bases, leaving 2 bases not matched to a gene.

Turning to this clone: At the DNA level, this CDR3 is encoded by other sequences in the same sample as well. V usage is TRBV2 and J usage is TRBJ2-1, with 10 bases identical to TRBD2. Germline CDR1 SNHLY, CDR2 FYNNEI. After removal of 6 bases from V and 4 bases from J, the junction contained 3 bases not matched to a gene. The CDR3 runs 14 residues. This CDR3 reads CASRTSGTYNEQFF. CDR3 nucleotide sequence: TGTGCCAGCAGAACTAGCGGGACGTACAATGAGCAGTTCTTC.

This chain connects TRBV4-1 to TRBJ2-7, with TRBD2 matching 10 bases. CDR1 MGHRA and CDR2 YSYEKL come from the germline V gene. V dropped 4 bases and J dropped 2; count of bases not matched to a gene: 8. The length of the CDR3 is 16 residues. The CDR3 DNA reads TGCGCCAGCAGCCTTAGGACTAGCGGACGTGCCTACGAGCAGTACTTC. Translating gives CASSLRTSGRAYEQYF.

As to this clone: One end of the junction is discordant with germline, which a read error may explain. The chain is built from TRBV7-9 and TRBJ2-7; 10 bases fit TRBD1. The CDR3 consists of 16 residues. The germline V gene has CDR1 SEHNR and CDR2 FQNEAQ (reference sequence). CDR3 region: CSSSLAGTGDPYEQYF. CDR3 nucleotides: TGTTCCAGCAGCTTAGCCGGGACAGGGGATCCCTACGAGCAGTACTTC.

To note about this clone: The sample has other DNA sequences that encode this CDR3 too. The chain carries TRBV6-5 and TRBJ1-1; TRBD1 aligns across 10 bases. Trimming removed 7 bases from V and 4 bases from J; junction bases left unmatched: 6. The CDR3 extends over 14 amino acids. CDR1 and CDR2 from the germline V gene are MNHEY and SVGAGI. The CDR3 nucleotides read TGTGCCAGCACCCCGGGACAGGGGTTCACTGAAGCTTTCTTT. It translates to CASTPGQGFTEAFF.

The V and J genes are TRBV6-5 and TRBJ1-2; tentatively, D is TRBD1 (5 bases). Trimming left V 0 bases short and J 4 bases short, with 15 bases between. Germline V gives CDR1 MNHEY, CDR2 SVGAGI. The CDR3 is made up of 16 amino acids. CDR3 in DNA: TGTGCCAGCAGTTACTCCCCCGGGGGTCGCGGCTATGGCTACACCTTC. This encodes CASSYSPGGRGYGYTF.